This T cell receptor beta chain comes out of a study of blood T cell repertoires in COVID-19. CDR1 is SGHRS and CDR2 is YFSETQ in the germline V gene. The V end was cut by 0 bases, the J end by 9 bases, with 4 bases between. This CDR3 comprises 11 residues. Assay used: immunoSEQ multiplex PCR; TCRdb lists only in-frame clones, some missing. The sample includes 200,000 to 250,000 clones, roughly 84% of them seen just once. This clone came up once. The gene calls are TRBV5-1 and TRBJ2-1; D is unclear. Sequencing was performed on peripheral blood. This TCR was sampled from a man younger than 45 with active or convalescent COVID-19. CDR3 DNA: TGCGCCAGCAGCTTGGGAGGTGAGCAGTTCTTC. This encodes CASSLGGEQFF. Together with reference TRBV5-1 and TRBJ2-1, the CDR3 gives the full variable domain: KAGVTQTPRYLIKTRGQQVTLSCSPISGHRSVSWYQQTPGQGLQFLFEYFSETQRNKGNFPGRFSGRQFSNSRSEMNVSTLELGDSALYLCASSLGGEQFFGPGTRLTVL.